This T cell receptor beta chain was obtained from a study of shared clonotypes between healthy human individuals. Study-level background: The study used three CD4 naive, three CD4 memory, two CD8 naive and one CD8 memory plate per donor.

The CDR3 is 16 residues long. Trimming removed 1 base at V and 3 bases at J, with 14 bases between. CDR1 and CDR2 (germline): LGHNA, YNFKEQ. Deep-level running was used for the assay. TCRdb keeps only in-frame clones here, not all; method: immunoSEQ multiplex PCR. The sample records about 2.3 million clones, about 90% being singletons. The V and J genes are TRBV4-2 and TRBJ2-3; D assignment may be TRBD1 or TRBD2 (5 bases each). The sequenced sample was naive CD4+ T cells from PBMCs. As for subset: CD45RA+ positively selected. This TCR was recovered from a man aged 18 to 29 in good health. Some clones in this sample may be carry-over from other donors' samples. Here the CDR3 DNA reads TGTGCCAGCAGCCAAGCGGGGCTAGGTTTTACAGATACGCAGTATTTT. This gives the protein CASSQAGLGFTDTQYF.